Below, 5 T cell receptor beta chains from the same sample are listed, as sequenced in a study of radiotherapy plus CTLA-4 blockade in lung cancer. Assay used: immunoSEQ multiplex PCR; TCRdb lists only in-frame clones, some missing. The sample carries more than 55,000 clones, about three quarters recorded once. The specimen comprised peripheral blood, sampled from a patient treated with radiotherapy plus ipilimumab. The receptors shown here come from a human donor with non-small cell lung cancer who had a partial response to radiotherapy plus ipilimumab.

The chain carries TRBV6-5 and TRBJ2-7; D may be TRBD1 (6 bases). CDR1 and CDR2 (germline): MNHEY, SVGAGI. V was pared by 0 bases and J by 3 bases, with 12 bases between. The CDR3 runs 15 residues. The CDR3 DNA reads TGTGCCAGCAGTTACTCGTTTGGACAGAGCTACGAGCAGTACTTC. Translated, it gives CASSYSFGQSYEQYF.

A single count supports this clone. The rearrangement uses TRBV4-1 and TRBJ2-7, with 10 bases lining up with TRBD1. Germline trimming cut 3 bases from V and 5 bases from J; bases unmatched to any gene: 7. Germline lookup yields CDR1 MGHRA and CDR2 YSYEKL. The CDR3 spans 15 residues. The CDR3 protein is CASSQAGQGRNEQYF. For the CDR3, the DNA is TGCGCCAGCAGCCAGGCGGGACAGGGGAGGAACGAGCAGTACTTC.

V usage is TRBV18 and J usage is TRBJ2-3; 7 bases fit TRBD1. The CDR3 contains 13 residues. The V gene's germline CDR1 is KGHSH and CDR2 LQKENI. J lost 5 bases, V lost 6 bases, and 5 bases had no gene match. The CDR3 DNA reads as TGTGCCAGCTCCGGGACAGCACAAGATACGCAGTATTTT. Translation: CASSGTAQDTQYF.

V gene TRBV11-3 combines with J gene TRBJ1-1; 10 bases are shared with TRBD1. The V segment lost 0 bases and the J segment 8 bases; nucleotides outside the gene matches: 6. Germline CDR1 SGHNT, CDR2 YENEEA. The CDR3 contains 15 residues. The CDR3 reads CASSLEGQGDPEAFF. The CDR3 DNA is TGTGCCAGCAGCTTAGAAGGACAGGGGGACCCAGAAGCTTTCTTT.

This clone was detected only a few times. This chain links TRBV7-8 with TRBJ1-2, with 7 nucleotides matching TRBD1. This CDR3 has 15 amino acids. CDR1 SGHVS and CDR2 FQNEAQ come from the germline V gene. The trim removed 2 bases at V and 3 bases at J, leaving 6 bases unmatched. Written as DNA, the CDR3 is TGTGCCAGCAGCTTACTTGGCAGGGGGGACTATGGCTACACCTTC. Protein product: CASSLLGRGDYGYTF.